The T cell receptor (beta chain) under discussion was sequenced for a study of preoperative IRX-2 immunotherapy in early breast cancer. Indicated treatment: preoperative locoregional IRX-2 cytokine immunotherapy. Samples came from a phase Ib trial of preoperative locoregional IRX-2 cytokine immunotherapy. Clones were sequenced by immunoSEQ multiplex PCR, and TCRdb holds only the in-frame ones, with some missing. The table includes over 35,000 clones, approximately 94% detected once. Trimming took 1 base from V and 6 from J, leaving 12 bases between them. This CDR3 is built from 14 residues. The germline V gene has CDR1 SGHAT and CDR2 FQNNGV.

V and J are TRBV11-2 and TRBJ1-1, with D perhaps matching TRBD1 (5 bases). Source: tumor tissue, taken after IRX-2 immunotherapy. This TCR was sampled from a human donor with breast cancer. As DNA, the CDR3 is TGTGCCAGCAGCTTAGTTTCAGGGCTCCCTGAAGCTTTCTTT. Translated: CASSLVSGLPEAFF. The full variable domain, completed using reference TRBV11-2 and TRBJ1-1, is EAGVAQSPRYKIIEKRQSVAFWCNPISGHATLYWYQQILGQGPKLLIQFQNNGVVDDSQLPKDRFSAERLKGVDSTLKIQPAKLEDSAVYLCASSLVSGLPEAFFGQGTRLTVV.